This T cell receptor (beta chain) is drawn from a study of cytomegalovirus exposure and HLA in healthy donors. PCR used 60 Vbeta primers and 13 Jbeta primers. The method was immunoSEQ multiplex PCR; TCRdb's version includes in-frame clones alone and lacks a portion of them. In all, the sample yields some 200,000 clones. Between the trimmed V and J ends, which lost 3 bases and 0 bases, there was a span of 18 bases. Per the germline V gene, CDR1 is MDHEN and CDR2 is SYDVKM. CDR3 length equals 17 residues. The sequenced sample was PBMCs. This chain connects TRBV28 to TRBJ2-7; possibly TRBD2 for D (6 bases). This receptor was obtained from a girl under 10 years old in good health and CMV-seropositive. Here the CDR3 DNA reads TGTGCCAGCAGTTTCTTGGGCCGCGGGATCATCTCCTACGAGCAGTACTTC. Its translation is CASSFLGRGIISYEQYF.